Listed here are 4 T cell receptor beta chains from one sample, sequenced in a study of OX40 agonist ivuxolimab in advanced cancers. The method was immunoSEQ multiplex PCR; TCRdb's version includes in-frame clones alone and lacks a portion of them. The sample has some 71,000 clones, almost 85% seen once; the top ten hold approximately 8%. This specimen was CD4+ or CD8+ T cells sorted from blood, taken in a trial of the OX40 agonist ivuxolimab. All receptors come from an adult with an advanced solid tumor such as melanoma, head and neck, liver or kidney cancer.

The chain links TRBV6-5 to TRBJ1-2; no reliable D call. Between the trimmed V and J ends, which lost 5 bases and 0 bases, there was a span of 4 bases. The CDR3 extends over 12 amino acids. Per germline, CDR1 MNHEY and CDR2 SVGAGI. Here the CDR3 reads CASSEPNYGYTF. DNA for the CDR3: TGTGCCAGCAGTGAACCTAACTATGGCTACACCTTC.

V and J are TRBV5-5 and TRBJ2-7; D remains ambiguous. CDR3 length: 14 amino acids. CDR1 SGHKS and CDR2 YYEKEE come from the germline V gene (reference sequence). The V and J ends lost 5 bases and 2 bases respectively, with 14 bases between them. Written as DNA, the CDR3 is TGTGCCAGCAGTTGGCAGGCCAGGACCTACGAGCAGTACTTC. As protein: CASSWQARTYEQYF. The entire variable domain, with the rest obtained from reference TRBV5-5 and TRBJ2-7, is as follows: DAGVTQSPTHLIKTRGQQVTLRCSPISGHKSVSWYQQVLGQGPQFIFQYYEKEERGRGNFPDRFSARQFPNYSSELNVNALLLGDSALYLCASSWQARTYEQYFGPGTRLTVT.

The sample holds a few counts of this clone. The rearrangement uses TRBV4-1 and TRBJ1-1, with 8 bases fitting TRBD1. Germline trimming cut 4 bases from V and 4 bases from J; bases unmatched to any gene: 8. The CDR3 totals 15 residues. Germline-derived CDR1 and CDR2 are MGHRA and YSYEKL. The DNA for the CDR3 is TGCGCCAGCAGCCCCGGCACAGGGGGGTCCACTGAAGCTTTCTTT. This translates into CASSPGTGGSTEAFF.

J is TRBJ1-5 and V is TRBV15; 8 bases are a match to TRBD1. Germline lookup yields CDR1 LNHNV and CDR2 YYDKDF (reference sequence). V trimming: 5 bases; J trimming: 7 bases; junction bases outside the gene matches: 4. The CDR3 runs 13 residues. CDR3 region: CATSQDRVQPQHF. CDR3 DNA: TGTGCCACCAGCCAGGACAGGGTCCAGCCCCAGCATTTT.